This T cell receptor (beta chain) emerged from a study of T cells in Graves' hyperthyroidism and ophthalmopathy. The germline CDR1 and CDR2 sequences are MGHRA and YSYEKL. The V end lost 6 bases, the J end lost 5 bases, and 16 bases lay between the germline ends. The CDR3 totals 15 residues. Researchers amplified the TCR beta CDR3 regions from RNA transcripts. The HTBI primer set drove a first-round RT-PCR of the TCR CDR3. MiXCR, applied by TCRdb to the multiplex PCR reads, yields one record per CDR3 protein. The data contain fewer than 450,000 distinct CDR3 sequences, approximately 17% of them seen just once; the ten biggest clones take up approximately 30%. This clonotype was found a few times.

The receptor comes from a woman aged 25 to 45 with Graves' hyperthyroidism that later progressed to Graves' ophthalmopathy. Input material: blood. This chain connects TRBV4-1 to TRBJ2-2, with D maybe TRBD2 (5 bases). The CDR3 region has the DNA TGCGCCAGCAGTCAAAACCCCCGCGGGACCGGGGAGCTGTTTTTT. Its translation is CASSQNPRGTGELFF.